The 20 T cell receptor beta chains given below trace back to one sample, sequenced in a study of neurological immune-mediated disorders. TCRdb re-called the 5' RACE reads with MiXCR, one entry per CDR3 protein. This repertoire shows about 48,000 distinct CDR3 sequences, about a tenth found once; its top ten account for approximately 21%. Sequenced: PBMCs. The receptors derive from a woman in her thirties or forties with HTLV-1-associated myelopathy (HAM/TSP).

This clonotype was seen ten or more times. The genes are TRBV15 and TRBJ1-1; D gene ambiguous. Trimming shortened V by 2 bases and J by 1 base, and 8 bases separated the two germline ends. The CDR3 totals 14 residues. The germline V gene has CDR1 LNHNV and CDR2 YYDKDF (reference sequence). CDR3 coding DNA: TGTGCCACCAGCAGAACAGATCAGAACACTGAAGCTTTCTTT. Translating gives CATSRTDQNTEAFF. The full variable domain, its missing parts supplied by reference TRBV15 and TRBJ1-1, is DAMVIQNPRYQVTQFGKPVTLSCSQTLNHNVMYWYQQKSSQAPKLLFHYYDKDFNNEADTPDNFQSRRPNTSFCFLDIRSPGLGDTAMYLCATSRTDQNTEAFFGQGTRLTVV.

There are many counts of this clonotype. The CDR3 DNA reads TGCAGTGCTAGACCCTTTACAGGGACTGAAGCTTTCTTT. This sequence encodes CSARPFTGTEAFF. The chain has TRBV20-1 and TRBJ1-1; TRBD1 might be the D (6 bases). CDR3 length: 13 amino acids. Germline V gene sequence: CDR1 DFQATT, CDR2 SNEGSKA (reference sequence). Trimming removed 2 bases from V and 5 bases from J, with 12 bases in between.

This clonotype was counted many times. This sequence joins TRBV9 and TRBJ1-5; D is possibly TRBD1 (6 bases). Germline V gives CDR1 SGDLS, CDR2 YYNGEE. The CDR3 is 15 amino acids. The V end lost 4 bases, the J end lost 4 bases, and 15 bases lay between the germline ends. This CDR3 is CASSLGGGGNQPQHF. Written as DNA, the CDR3 is TGTGCCAGCAGCCTTGGGGGGGGCGGGAATCAGCCCCAGCATTTT.

This clonotype was recorded at least ten times. The chain has TRBV4-2 and TRBJ1-1; D call uncertain. Germline values: CDR1 LGHNA, CDR2 YNFKEQ. The CDR3 consists of 13 residues. Trimming pared 1 base from V and 4 bases from J, leaving 7 bases between. The CDR3 region is CASSQGVRTEAFF. In DNA, the CDR3 is TGTGCCAGCAGCCAAGGAGTGCGCACTGAAGCTTTCTTT.

This clonotype was picked up many times. The V and J genes are TRBV5-6 and TRBJ1-5; a possible D gene is TRBD1 (5 bases). Trimming removed 1 base from V and 4 bases from J, with 9 bases in between. The CDR3 runs 14 residues. CDR1 is SGHDT and CDR2 is YYEEEE in the germline V gene. The chain's CDR3 is CASSLYRGNQPQHF. In nucleotides, the CDR3 is TGTGCCAGCAGCTTGTATAGGGGAAATCAGCCCCAGCATTTT.

This clonotype was seen repeatedly, ten times or more. V usage is TRBV4-1 and J usage is TRBJ2-1; D uncertain. The CDR3 runs 12 residues. CDR1 is MGHRA, CDR2 YSYEKL, per germline. Trimming shortened V by 2 bases and J by 4 bases, and 3 bases separated the two germline ends. CDR3 protein: CASSQKYNEQFF. CDR3 DNA: TGCGCCAGCAGCCAAAAGTACAATGAGCAGTTCTTC.

The sample holds many counts of this clonotype. This chain uses TRBV7-2 with TRBJ1-5; 8 nucleotides agree with TRBD1. Germline loops: CDR1 SGHTA, CDR2 FQGNSA. This CDR3 has 15 amino acids. The V gene end was trimmed by 5 bases and the J gene end by 4 bases; junction bases not matched to a gene: 7. In DNA, the CDR3 is TGTGCCAGCAGCAAAAGACAGGGGATGAATCAGCCCCAGCATTTT. Protein sequence: CASSKRQGMNQPQHF.

This clonotype was found a few times. The rearrangement joins TRBV19 to TRBJ1-5; D gene unclear. Germline CDR1 reads LNHDA; CDR2 reads SQIVND (reference sequence). This CDR3 contains 12 residues. V gave up 1 base and J gave up 6 bases, with 4 bases separating them. The CDR3 region is CASSIVRQPQHF. CDR3 nucleotide sequence: TGTGCCAGTAGTATAGTTCGTCAGCCCCAGCATTTT.

V usage is TRBV15 and J usage is TRBJ2-2, with TRBD1 as a possible D gene (5 bases). This CDR3 spans 14 amino acids. The V gene lost 0 bases and the J gene lost 5 bases, with 7 bases spanning the gap. Germline assignment: CDR1 LNHNV and CDR2 YYDKDF (reference sequence). CDR3 protein: CATSRDQGTGELFF. The CDR3 bases are TGTGCCACCAGCAGAGATCAGGGAACCGGGGAGCTGTTTTTT.

This clonotype showed up many times. The chain joins TRBV29-1 to TRBJ2-1; TRBD1 agrees at 7 bases. The CDR3 covers 13 residues. Germline CDR1 reads SQVTM; CDR2 reads ANQGSEA. With 5 bases clipped from V and 5 bases from J, the junction kept 6 bases outside the gene matches. The CDR3 is CSVQRDRNNEQFF. CDR3 sequence (DNA): TGCAGCGTTCAAAGGGACAGAAACAATGAGCAGTTCTTC.

This clonotype was recorded at least ten times. J is TRBJ2-5 and V is TRBV7-7; TRBD2 aligns across 10 bases. Looked up from germline, CDR1 is SSHAT and CDR2 is FNYEAQ (reference sequence). V shed 8 bases and J 2 bases; nucleotides not matched to a gene: 8. The CDR3 extends over 15 amino acids. The CDR3 region is CASARLAGLQETQYF. The CDR3 bases are TGTGCCAGCGCAAGACTAGCGGGCCTTCAAGAGACCCAGTACTTC. Using reference TRBV7-7 and TRBJ2-5 for the parts outside the CDR3, the full variable domain is GAGVSQSPRYKVTKRGQDVTLRCDPISSHATLYWYQQALGQGPEFLTYFNYEAQPDKSGLPSDRFSAERPEGSISTLTIQRTEQRDSAMYRCASARLAGLQETQYFGPGTRLLVL.

This clonotype has at least ten counts. This chain uses TRBV6-2 or TRBV6-3 with TRBJ2-1; D gene ambiguous. This CDR3 is 13 amino acids long. The germline CDR1 and CDR2 sequences are MNHEY and SVGEGT. The ends were cut back, 10 bases at V and 0 bases at J, with 10 bases in the middle. In nucleotides, the CDR3 is TGTGCCACTCAAAGGAGCTCCTACAATGAGCAGTTCTTC. This gives the protein CATQRSSYNEQFF.

This clonotype was picked up many times. The chain is built from TRBV4-1 and TRBJ2-7; D is unclear. Germline assignment: CDR1 MGHRA and CDR2 YSYEKL. CDR3 size: 17 residues. Between the trimmed V and J ends, which lost 0 bases and 0 bases, there was a span of 15 bases. Here the CDR3 reads CASSQEIPIISSYEQYF. The CDR3 DNA sequence: TGCGCCAGCAGCCAAGAAATACCCATCATTAGCTCCTACGAGCAGTACTTC.

This clonotype came up many times. This chain joins TRBV7-9 and TRBJ2-5; 9 nucleotides agree with TRBD2. The CDR3 sequence is 15 residues long. CDR1 SEHNR and CDR2 FQNEAQ come from the germline V gene (reference sequence). The V and J ends lost 6 bases and 3 bases, in that order; junction bases with no gene match: 8. In DNA form, the CDR3 reads TGTGCCAGCAGACTTAAAGCGGGGGGAAAAGAGACCCAGTACTTC. It translates to CASRLKAGGKETQYF.

The table lists this clonotype with many counts. V gene TRBV9 combines with J gene TRBJ2-7; 7 bases map to TRBD1. This CDR3 spans 15 amino acids. The trim removed 3 bases at V and 4 bases at J, leaving 10 bases unmatched. Germline V gives CDR1 SGDLS, CDR2 YYNGEE. CDR3 coding DNA: TGTGCCAGCAGCGCCACCGGGACAGCTCGTTACGAGCAGTACTTC. Its protein is CASSATGTARYEQYF.

This clonotype was recorded many times. The J gene is TRBJ1-1, the V gene TRBV12-3 or TRBV12-4; a weak D match, TRBD1 (5 bases). The CDR3 is made up of 17 amino acids. V was shortened by 2 bases and J by 1 base, with 17 bases between the two germline ends. CDR3 sequence: CASSLLSLGERNTEAFF. The CDR3 DNA is TGTGCCAGCAGTTTACTTTCTTTGGGGGAAAGGAACACTGAAGCTTTCTTT.

The table lists this clonotype with many counts. The V call is TRBV4-2, the J call TRBJ1-4; no reliable D call. V was clipped by 0 bases and J by 11 bases, with 13 bases between them. Germline V lookup: CDR1 LGHNA, CDR2 YNFKEQ. This CDR3 region has 14 residues. The CDR3 DNA sequence: TGTGCCAGCAGCCAAGATACCGGCGGGTCTAAACTGTTTTTT. Protein sequence: CASSQDTGGSKLFF.

This clonotype occurred many times. The chain carries TRBV15 and TRBJ2-2; no reliable D call. CDR1 and CDR2 (germline): LNHNV, YYDKDF (reference sequence). This CDR3 spans 12 amino acids. V was cut by 11 bases and J by 1 base, with 8 bases left in between. The DNA of the CDR3 is TGTGCCGGCGCGAAGAACACCGGGGAGCTGTTTTTT. Translating it yields CAGAKNTGELFF.

This clonotype was seen many times. The chain has TRBV9 and TRBJ2-1, with D perhaps given as TRBD1 or TRBD2 (5 bases each). CDR3 length equals 16 residues. Germline V gene data show CDR1 as SGDLS and CDR2 as YYNGEE. With 0 bases removed from V and 4 bases from J, the gap between germline ends came to 14 bases. In nucleotides, the CDR3 is TGTGCCAGCAGCGTAGGAGGACGGGGCGGGTACAATGAGCAGTTCTTC. Translation gives CASSVGGRGGYNEQFF. Filled out from reference TRBV9 and TRBJ2-1, the complete variable domain reads DSGVTQTPKHLITATGQRVTLRCSPRSGDLSVYWYQQSLDQGLQFLIQYYNGEERAKGNILERFSAQQFPDLHSELNLSSLELGDSALYFCASSVGGRGGYNEQFFGPGTRLTVL.

In its sample, this clonotype was seen many times. This chain joins TRBV27 and TRBJ2-5, with TRBD2 identical over 11 bases. V gave up 2 bases and J gave up 3 bases; unmatched junction bases: 8. This CDR3 has 17 amino acids. Germline CDR1 reads MNHEY; CDR2 reads SMNVEV (reference sequence). DNA of the CDR3: TGTGCCAGCAGTTTACTCGGAGTTAGCGGGGGGGAAGAGACCCAGTACTTC. Translating it yields CASSLLGVSGGEETQYF.